This entry lists 30 T cell receptor beta chains sequenced from one sample in a study of patients and donors after allogeneic stem cell transplantation. TCRdb independently ran MiXCR on the RT-PCR reads; one entry per CDR3 protein. The repertoire has roughly 940,000 distinct CDR3 sequences, over 15% of them found once; the top ten carry 5% to 6.5%. Specimen: blood, either unsorted or a sorted T cell fraction (not recorded which). The source of these receptors is a human donor who was either an allogeneic HSCT recipient or a stem cell or donor lymphocyte infusion donor (not recorded which). It is not recorded whose cells these are; they may come from a transplant donor.

In this sample, this clonotype turned up a few times. Here the CDR3 DNA reads TGTGCCTGGAGAGCCGTGGGGGGAGAGACCCAGTACTTC. It codes for CAWRAVGGETQYF. V is TRBV30 and J is TRBJ2-5; D might be TRBD2 (6 bases). V was cut by 3 bases and J by 4 bases, with 12 bases left in between. The CDR3 contains 13 residues. Germline assignment: CDR1 GTSNPN and CDR2 SVGIG (reference sequence).

This clonotype was observed a handful of times. The chain uses TRBV10-3 and TRBJ1-2; D not certain. Germline CDR1 reads ENHRY; CDR2 reads SYGVKD. CDR3 length: 12 amino acids. Between the trimmed V and J ends, which lost 8 bases and 3 bases, there was a span of 10 bases. CDR3 region: CAILARDYGYTF. The CDR3 bases are TGTGCCATCCTAGCTAGGGACTATGGCTACACCTTC.

This clonotype was observed a handful of times. The chain combines TRBV28 with TRBJ1-6, with 7 bases that match TRBD1. The germline V gene has CDR1 MDHEN and CDR2 SYDVKM. The CDR3 runs 17 residues. The ends lost 6 bases at V and 6 bases at J; junction bases unmatched: 14. The DNA of the CDR3 is TGTGCCAGCAGCGCGTGGCAGGGGGGGACGAGTAATTCACCCCTCCACTTT. Residues: CASSAWQGGTSNSPLHF.

The rearrangement uses TRBV24-1 and TRBJ2-1; D may match TRBD1 or TRBD2 (7 bases each). The CDR3 is 15 residues long. V shed 5 bases and J shed 2 bases, with 12 bases lying between them. Germline V gene data show CDR1 as KGHDR and CDR2 as SFDVKD. The CDR3 protein is CATSGEGAAYNEQFF. CDR3 in DNA: TGTGCCACCAGTGGGGAGGGGGCCGCCTACAATGAGCAGTTCTTC.

This clonotype has only a few counts. The chain joins TRBV12-3 or TRBV12-4 to TRBJ2-3; 8 nucleotides line up with TRBD2. V shed 5 bases and J 3 bases; nucleotides not matched to a gene: 7. The CDR3 runs 15 residues. The CDR3 loop reads CASSLPGLETDTQYF. In nucleotides, the CDR3 is TGTGCCAGCAGTCTCCCGGGACTAGAAACAGATACGCAGTATTTT.

This clonotype occurred many times. The chain carries TRBV7-6 and TRBJ1-2; weak D call: TRBD1 (5 bases). V was pared by 1 base and J by 6 bases, with 9 bases between. CDR3 size: 13 residues. CDR1 and CDR2 (germline): SGHVS, FNYEAQ. CDR3 coding DNA: TGTGCCAGCAGCTTAGTCAGGGAAGATGGCTACACCTTC. This sequence encodes CASSLVREDGYTF. Drawing the rest from reference TRBV7-6 and TRBJ1-2, the complete variable domain is GAGVSQSPRYKVTKRGQDVALRCDPISGHVSLYWYRQALGQGPEFLTYFNYEAQQDKSGLPNDRFSAERPEGSISTLTIQRTEQRDSAMYRCASSLVREDGYTFGSGTRLTVV.

This sequence joins TRBV4-1 and TRBJ2-3; the D call may be TRBD1 or TRBD2 (5 bases each). Germline loops: CDR1 MGHRA, CDR2 YSYEKL. V was trimmed by 1 base and J by 7 bases, leaving 15 bases between them. CDR3 size: 15 residues. The CDR3 here is CASSQVGTSPHTQYF. DNA of the CDR3: TGCGCCAGCAGCCAAGTGGGGACCTCACCACATACGCAGTATTTT.

The chain has TRBV29-1 and TRBJ2-1; TRBD2 aligns across 10 bases. Trimming cost V 4 bases and J 0 bases; bases outside gene matches: 9. This CDR3 spans 17 amino acids. Germline assignment: CDR1 SQVTM and CDR2 ANQGSEA. CDR3 loop: CSVGLAGPPHSYNEQFF. The CDR3 DNA reads TGCAGCGTTGGACTAGCGGGCCCTCCCCACTCCTACAATGAGCAGTTCTTC.

This clonotype showed up many times. V gene TRBV9 combines with J gene TRBJ2-7; no clear D gene. CDR3 length equals 11 residues. Deletions cut 0 bases from V and 6 bases from J, with 4 bases between. Germline V gene lookup returns CDR1 SGDLS and CDR2 YYNGEE. The CDR3: CASSVVGEQYF. CDR3 nucleotides: TGTGCCAGCAGCGTAGTCGGCGAGCAGTACTTC.

This clonotype was counted many times. The chain links TRBV6-5 to TRBJ2-5; unclear D gene. There are 17 residues in the CDR3. V shed 0 bases and J shed 2 bases, with 16 bases lying between them. Germline V CDR1 and CDR2: MNHEY, SVGAGI. CDR3 nucleotides: TGTGCCAGCAGTTACTCTTTAAGTGGGCCGCAACAAGAGACCCAGTACTTC. It yields the protein CASSYSLSGPQQETQYF.

The chain recombines TRBV15 with TRBJ1-2; 9 positions match TRBD1. Trimming cost V 3 bases and J 5 bases; bases outside gene matches: 10. Germline lookup yields CDR1 LNHNV and CDR2 YYDKDF (reference sequence). The CDR3 consists of 16 residues. For the CDR3, the DNA is TGTGCCACCAGCAGCTACTCAAGGACAGGGGAATATGGCTACACCTTC. This encodes CATSSYSRTGEYGYTF.

V usage is TRBV5-1 and J usage is TRBJ2-7; 14 bases agree with TRBD2. This CDR3 has 16 amino acids. Per germline, CDR1 SGHRS and CDR2 YFSETQ. The trim removed 4 bases at V and 5 bases at J, leaving 8 bases unmatched. The CDR3 loop reads CASSLGTSGRHHEQYF. For the CDR3, the DNA is TGCGCCAGCAGCCTGGGGACTAGCGGGAGACACCACGAGCAGTACTTC.

V gene TRBV7-9 combines with J gene TRBJ2-4; a possible D gene is TRBD2 (5 bases). Between the trimmed V and J ends, which lost 6 bases and 5 bases, there was a span of 17 bases. CDR1 and CDR2 from the germline V gene are SEHNR and FQNEAQ (reference sequence). The CDR3 consists of 15 residues. CDR3 loop: CASSKEVPSQNIQYF. CDR3 nucleotide sequence: TGTGCCAGCAGTAAGGAGGTCCCGAGTCAAAACATTCAGTACTTC.

This clonotype was observed a handful of times. The rearrangement joins TRBV6-1 to TRBJ2-7, with D possibly TRBD2 on 6 matching bases. The V end was cut by 8 bases, the J end by 0 bases, with 11 bases between. Germline V CDR1 and CDR2: MNHNS, SASEGT. CDR3 length equals 13 residues. DNA for the CDR3: TGTGCCAGCGGGCGCGGGACCTCCTACGAGCAGTACTTC. Translated, it gives CASGRGTSYEQYF.

The CDR3 region has the DNA TGCAGTGTTAAGACAGGGATGACTGAAGCTTTCTTT. It encodes CSVKTGMTEAFF. The chain uses TRBV20-1 and TRBJ1-1; 7 nucleotides agree with TRBD1. Germline lookup yields CDR1 DFQATT and CDR2 SNEGSKA (reference sequence). With V trimmed by 7 bases and J by 5 bases, 7 bases remained unmatched. This CDR3 comprises 12 residues.

This sequence joins TRBV25-1 and TRBJ2-5; 9 nucleotides match TRBD2. The CDR3 has 15 residues. Germline CDR1 MGHDK, CDR2 SYGVNS. V lost 6 bases, J lost 4 bases, and 9 bases stayed unmatched. The chain's CDR3 is CASSVAGVSGETQYF. Written as DNA, the CDR3 is TGTGCCAGCAGCGTAGCGGGAGTCAGTGGAGAGACCCAGTACTTC.

V and J are TRBV11-2 and TRBJ2-1; 7 bases map to TRBD1. The CDR3 covers 13 residues. The V segment lost 5 bases and the J segment 8 bases; nucleotides outside the gene matches: 6. Germline V gives CDR1 SGHAT, CDR2 FQNNGV. This chain's CDR3 is CASSPDRADEQFF. CDR3 coding DNA: TGTGCCAGCAGCCCAGACAGGGCGGATGAGCAGTTCTTC.

This rearrangement joins TRBV7-3 to TRBJ2-5; D may be TRBD2 (5 bases). Germline loops: CDR1 SGHTA, CDR2 FQGTGA. The CDR3 totals 13 residues. Trimming left V 1 base short and J 5 bases short, with 8 bases between. The CDR3 loop is CASSLRSGETQYF. Written as DNA, the CDR3 is TGTGCCAGCAGCTTAAGGTCGGGGGAGACCCAGTACTTC. The full variable domain, completed using reference TRBV7-3 and TRBJ2-5, is GAGVSQTPSNKVTEKGKYVELRCDPISGHTALYWYRQSLGQGPEFLIYFQGTGAADDSGLPNDRFFAVRPEGSVSTLKIQRTERGDSAVYLCASSLRSGETQYFGPGTRLLVL.

The chain is built from TRBV9 and TRBJ2-3; the D is unclear. Germline V gene lookup returns CDR1 SGDLS and CDR2 YYNGEE. The CDR3 covers 15 residues. Trimming removed 3 bases from V and 3 bases from J, with 14 bases in between. The CDR3, as DNA: TGTGCCAGCAGCGGGACCGTTCTTCTAACAGATACGCAGTATTTT. It is translated as CASSGTVLLTDTQYF.

This clonotype was observed a handful of times. This chain links TRBV24-1 with TRBJ2-2; D is possibly TRBD1 (6 bases). V shed 7 bases and J shed 6 bases, with 11 bases lying between them. The CDR3 runs to 13 residues. The germline V gene has CDR1 KGHDR and CDR2 SFDVKD. The CDR3 coding sequence is TGTGCCACCAGCCCCGGACAGTCCGGGGAGCTGTTTTTT. Protein: CATSPGQSGELFF.

CDR3 amino acids: CASSARGFTNEKLFF. In DNA, the CDR3 is TGCGCCAGCAGCGCCCGGGGGTTTACTAATGAAAAACTGTTTTTT. The chain is built from TRBV5-1 and TRBJ1-4; the D gene is possibly TRBD1 (5 bases). This CDR3 has 15 amino acids. Looked up from germline, CDR1 is SGHRS and CDR2 is YFSETQ. The V gene lost 4 bases and the J gene lost 2 bases, with 12 bases spanning the gap.

This clonotype was seen ten or more times. The rearrangement joins TRBV12-3 or TRBV12-4 to TRBJ2-7; D perhaps matches TRBD1 (6 bases). This CDR3 has 15 amino acids. Deletions cut 3 bases from V and 3 bases from J, with 15 bases between. Here the CDR3 reads CASSFTNDRSYEQYF. The CDR3, as DNA: TGTGCCAGCAGTTTTACCAACGACAGGAGCTACGAGCAGTACTTC.

This clonotype was counted at least ten times. The chain links TRBV12-3 or TRBV12-4 to TRBJ1-6, with D perhaps matching TRBD1 (5 bases). This CDR3 has 15 amino acids. V lost 4 bases and J lost 7, with 14 bases in between. CDR3 loop: CASSWSGQLNSPLHF. CDR3 coding DNA: TGTGCCAGCAGTTGGTCAGGGCAGTTAAATTCACCCCTCCACTTT.

A few counts support this clonotype. The chain combines TRBV5-1 with TRBJ2-7, with 10 positions matching TRBD2. The CDR3 length is 16 residues. Germline V lookup: CDR1 SGHRS, CDR2 YFSETQ. J gave up 0 bases and V 1 base, and 4 bases lay outside the gene matches. The CDR3 reads CASSLQASGSSYEQYF. The CDR3 DNA is TGCGCCAGCAGCTTGCAGGCTAGCGGGAGCTCCTACGAGCAGTACTTC. The whole variable domain, remainder taken from reference TRBV5-1 and TRBJ2-7, is KAGVTQTPRYLIKTRGQQVTLSCSPISGHRSVSWYQQTPGQGLQFLFEYFSETQRNKGNFPGRFSGRQFSNSRSEMNVSTLELGDSALYLCASSLQASGSSYEQYFGPGTRLTVT.

The chain combines TRBV20-1 with TRBJ2-7; 8 bases map to TRBD2. Germline V gives CDR1 DFQATT, CDR2 SNEGSKA (reference sequence). V trimming: 4 bases; J trimming: 1 base; junction bases outside the gene matches: 9. The CDR3 spans 15 residues. The CDR3 region has the DNA TGCAGTGCTACCCAGGGAAGCGGGGGATCCTACGAGCAGTACTTC. Translation gives CSATQGSGGSYEQYF.

V gene TRBV7-9 combines with J gene TRBJ2-7, with D uncertain. Trimming left V 4 bases short and J 5 bases short, with 12 bases between. CDR1 and CDR2 from the germline V gene are SEHNR and FQNEAQ (reference sequence). The CDR3 is made up of 13 amino acids. Here the CDR3 DNA reads TGTGCCAGCAGCTGGTACACCGGCCACGAGCAGTACTTC. Residues: CASSWYTGHEQYF.

In this sample, this clonotype turned up a few times. V is TRBV4-3 and J is TRBJ2-3; D unresolved. CDR3 size: 13 residues. V was cut by 2 bases and J by 4 bases, with 7 bases left in between. Germline CDR1 is LGHNA and CDR2 is YSLEER. Here the CDR3 reads CASSQLRADTQYF. The CDR3 coding sequence is TGCGCCAGCAGCCAACTAAGGGCAGATACGCAGTATTTT.

The chain has TRBV5-1 and TRBJ2-4; D not resolved. The V and J ends lost 0 bases and 7 bases respectively, with 11 bases between them. The CDR3 consists of 14 residues. Germline V gene data show CDR1 as SGHRS and CDR2 as YFSETQ. The CDR3 here is CASSLVSVGNIQYF. The CDR3 DNA is TGCGCCAGCAGCTTGGTATCGGTGGGGAACATTCAGTACTTC. Drawing the rest from reference TRBV5-1 and TRBJ2-4, the complete variable domain is KAGVTQTPRYLIKTRGQQVTLSCSPISGHRSVSWYQQTPGQGLQFLFEYFSETQRNKGNFPGRFSGRQFSNSRSEMNVSTLELGDSALYLCASSLVSVGNIQYFGAGTRLSVL.

The CDR3 here is CATSVGNTIYF. For the CDR3, the DNA is TGTGCCACCTCCGTGGGGAACACCATATATTTT. The chain joins TRBV24-1 to TRBJ1-3, with D uncertain. Germline V gene sequence: CDR1 KGHDR, CDR2 SFDVKD. V shed 9 bases and J shed 7 bases, with 9 bases lying between them. This CDR3 has 11 amino acids.

This clonotype was seen only a few times. The CDR3 spells CASSAFPGRGGVNEQFF. As DNA, the CDR3 is TGTGCCAGCAGTGCCTTCCCGGGGCGGGGGGGCGTGAATGAGCAGTTCTTC. The V and J genes are TRBV25-1 and TRBJ2-1; 9 bases agree with TRBD2. There are 17 residues in the CDR3. Germline V CDR1 and CDR2: MGHDK, SYGVNS. V lost 4 bases to trimming and J lost 7 bases; unmatched junction nucleotides: 14.